This record looks at one TCR beta chain sequence and its context. The length of the CDR3 is 17 residues. Per the germline V gene, CDR1 is MNHEY and CDR2 is SMNVEV (reference sequence). J was trimmed by 5 bases and V by 2 bases; bases with no gene match: 14. These data come from a study of CD8+ T cells in alopecia areata. Extracted from the samples, RNA was reverse transcribed into cDNA to serve as the sequencing template. Only in-frame clones appear in the TCRdb table, and some are missing; sequencing was by immunoSEQ multiplex PCR. The data hold 140,000 to 150,000 clones, with around 58% observed a single time. Sampling of alopecia areata patients yielded lesional scalp punch biopsies as well as peripheral blood.

The sequencing used CD4+ T cells sorted from blood, collected at week 0. The rearrangement links TRBV27 to TRBJ2-5; TRBD2 aligns across 7 bases. The sequence was collected from a human donor with alopecia areata. The CDR3 loop reads CASSLRRGVGAGETQYF. CDR3 in DNA: TGTGCCAGCAGTTTACGGCGCGGGGTGGGAGCGGGGGAGACCCAGTACTTC.